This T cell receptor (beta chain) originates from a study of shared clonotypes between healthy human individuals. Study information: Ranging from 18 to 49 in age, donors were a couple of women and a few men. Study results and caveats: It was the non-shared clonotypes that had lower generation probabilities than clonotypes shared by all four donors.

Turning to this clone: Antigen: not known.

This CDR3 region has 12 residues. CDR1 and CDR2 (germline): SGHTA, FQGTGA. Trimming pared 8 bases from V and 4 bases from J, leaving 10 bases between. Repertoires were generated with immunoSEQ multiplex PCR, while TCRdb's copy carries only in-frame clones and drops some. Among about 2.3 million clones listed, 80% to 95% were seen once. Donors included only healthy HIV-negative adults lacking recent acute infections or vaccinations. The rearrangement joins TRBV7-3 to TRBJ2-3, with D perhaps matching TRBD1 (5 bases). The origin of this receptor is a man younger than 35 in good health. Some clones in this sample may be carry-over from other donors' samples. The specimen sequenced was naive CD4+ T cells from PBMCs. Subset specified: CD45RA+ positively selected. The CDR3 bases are TGTGCCAGCGGTTCAGGGCCAGATACGCAGTATTTT. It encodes CASGSGPDTQYF.